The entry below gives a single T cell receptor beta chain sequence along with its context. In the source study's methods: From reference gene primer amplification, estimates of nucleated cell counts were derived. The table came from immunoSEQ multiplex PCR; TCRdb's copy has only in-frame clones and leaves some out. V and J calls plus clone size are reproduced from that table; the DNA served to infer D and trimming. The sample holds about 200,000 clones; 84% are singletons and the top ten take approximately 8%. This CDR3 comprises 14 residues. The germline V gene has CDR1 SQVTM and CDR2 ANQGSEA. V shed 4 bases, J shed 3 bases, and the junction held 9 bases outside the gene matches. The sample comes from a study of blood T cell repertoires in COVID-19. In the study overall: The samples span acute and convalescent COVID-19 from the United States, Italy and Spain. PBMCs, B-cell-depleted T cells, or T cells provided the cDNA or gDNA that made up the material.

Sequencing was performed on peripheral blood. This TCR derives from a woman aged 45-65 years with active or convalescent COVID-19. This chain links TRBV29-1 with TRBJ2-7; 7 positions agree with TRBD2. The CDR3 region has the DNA TGCAGCGTTGGGGTATGGGGGGGAATCTACGAGCAGTACTTC. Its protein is CSVGVWGGIYEQYF.